This is a list of T cell receptor beta chains from one sample in a study of blood T cells in healthy people across ages. Each CDR3 protein is one row after TCRdb ran MiXCR on the 5' RACE reads. This table holds over a million distinct CDR3 sequences, roughly 40% found once. Material for sequencing was blood. Every receptor here comes from a woman aged 18-29 years in good health. Both conserved end residues are trimmed from each CDR3. Fields, in order: J gene, clone size, V gene, CDR3 protein. The listing skips clone size in some rows; elsewhere it reads once, few, many or a size class.

TRBJ1-2,NA,TRBV30,AWRAEYYGYT
NA,NA,TRBV6-5,ASSYSKFGEGQETQF
TRBJ1-2,NA,TRBV12-3/TRBV12-4,ASSFKVLWDGYT
TRBJ2-1,NA,TRBV7-6,ASSHRAQGEDEQF
TRBJ2-7,NA,TRBV2,ASSDPSGGPFYEQY
TRBJ2-7,NA,TRBV19,ASNARDHSYEQY
TRBJ2-5,NA,TRBV7-9,ASSPPGAKAQY
NA,NA,TRBV6-5,ASSYNRANYEQY
TRBJ2-2,NA,TRBV6-6,ASRLGTGPGELF
TRBJ1-2,NA,TRBV6-2/TRBV6-3,ASSYATVPPGGYT
TRBJ1-1,NA,TRBV29-1,SAGQTLNTEAF
TRBJ2-3,few,TRBV6-5,ASSYTPWTSHTDTQY
TRBJ2-1,NA,TRBV5-1,ASSLGQAYEQF
TRBJ2-1,NA,TRBV15,AIRGSLRSEQF
TRBJ2-3,NA,TRBV2,ACTGSTDTQY
TRBJ2-3,NA,TRBV27,ASSLLRDRGTDTQY
TRBJ1-6,few,TRBV3-1,ASSLQGAVNSPLH
NA,NA,TRBV12-3/TRBV12-4,ASSSSSGSEQY
TRBJ2-2,NA,TRBV27,ASSAIRGAGELF
TRBJ2-3,NA,TRBV12-5,ASGLGTSTDTQY
NA,few,TRBV20-1,SAVRGPYNEQY
TRBJ1-5,NA,TRBV5-6,ASSLEGFNQPQH
TRBJ2-1,many,TRBV7-9,ASSLASSGAYNEQF
TRBJ2-1,NA,TRBV11-1,ASSLGSGSNEQF
TRBJ1-1,NA,TRBV29-1,SGRDTEAF
TRBJ2-1,NA,TRBV5-1,ASSRGGVGGREQF
TRBJ2-1,many,TRBV12-3/TRBV12-4,ASSPRTSGSYNEQF